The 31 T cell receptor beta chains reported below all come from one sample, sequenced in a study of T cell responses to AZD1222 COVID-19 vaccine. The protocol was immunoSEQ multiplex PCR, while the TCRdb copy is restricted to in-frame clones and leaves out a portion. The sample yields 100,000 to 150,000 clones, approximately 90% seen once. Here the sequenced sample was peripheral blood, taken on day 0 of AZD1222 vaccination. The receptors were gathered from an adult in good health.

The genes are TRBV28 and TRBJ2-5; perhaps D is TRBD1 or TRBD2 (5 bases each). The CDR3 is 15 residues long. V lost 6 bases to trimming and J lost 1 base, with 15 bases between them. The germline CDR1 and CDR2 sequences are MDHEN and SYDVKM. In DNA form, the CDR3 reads TGTGCCAGCAGACCTGGAGGACATTCCCAAGAGACCCAGTACTTC. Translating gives CASRPGGHSQETQYF.

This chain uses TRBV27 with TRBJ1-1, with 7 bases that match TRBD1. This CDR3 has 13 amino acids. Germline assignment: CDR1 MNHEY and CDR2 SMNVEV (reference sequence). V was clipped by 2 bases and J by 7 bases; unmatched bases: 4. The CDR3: CASSLLGQDEAFF. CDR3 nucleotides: TGTGCCAGCAGTTTACTCGGACAGGATGAAGCTTTCTTT.

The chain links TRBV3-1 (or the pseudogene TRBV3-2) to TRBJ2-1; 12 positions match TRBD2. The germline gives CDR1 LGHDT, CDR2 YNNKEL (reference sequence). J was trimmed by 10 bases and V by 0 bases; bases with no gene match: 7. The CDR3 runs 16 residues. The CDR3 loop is CASSQDIASGRGEQFF. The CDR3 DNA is TGTGCCAGCAGCCAAGATATTGCTAGCGGGAGGGGGGAGCAGTTCTTC.

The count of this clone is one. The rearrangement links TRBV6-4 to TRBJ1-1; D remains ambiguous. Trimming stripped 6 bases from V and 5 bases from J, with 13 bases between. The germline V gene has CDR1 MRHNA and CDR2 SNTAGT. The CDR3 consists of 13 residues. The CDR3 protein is CASSANFQTEAFF. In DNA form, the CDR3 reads TGTGCCAGCAGCGCTAACTTCCAGACTGAAGCTTTCTTT.

The CDR3 sequence is CASSLQETGEQFF. The CDR3 region has the DNA TGTGCCAGCAGCTTACAGGAGACTGGGGAGCAGTTCTTC. The chain couples TRBV7-2 to TRBJ2-1, with unresolved D. The CDR3 runs to 13 residues. Germline V gives CDR1 SGHTA, CDR2 FQGNSA. V was clipped by 2 bases and J by 10 bases, with 12 bases between them. Full variable domain (outside the CDR3, taken from reference TRBV7-2 and TRBJ2-1): GAGVSQSPSNKVTEKGKDVELRCDPISGHTALYWYRQSLGQGLEFLIYFQGNSAPDKSGLPSDRFSAERTGGSVSTLTIQRTQQEDSAVYLCASSLQETGEQFFGPGTRLTVL.

Here the CDR3 reads CASSAWTSIPYNEQFF. DNA of the CDR3: TGCGCCAGCAGCGCATGGACTAGCATCCCTTACAATGAGCAGTTCTTC. The chain is built from TRBV5-1 and TRBJ2-1; TRBD2 matches at 8 bases. This CDR3 spans 16 amino acids. CDR1 is SGHRS, CDR2 YFSETQ, per germline. Trimming at V came to 4 bases and at J to 4 bases, leaving 10 bases not matched to a gene. Based on the CDR3 plus reference TRBV5-1 and TRBJ2-1, the full variable domain is KAGVTQTPRYLIKTRGQQVTLSCSPISGHRSVSWYQQTPGQGLQFLFEYFSETQRNKGNFPGRFSGRQFSNSRSEMNVSTLELGDSALYLCASSAWTSIPYNEQFFGPGTRLTVL.

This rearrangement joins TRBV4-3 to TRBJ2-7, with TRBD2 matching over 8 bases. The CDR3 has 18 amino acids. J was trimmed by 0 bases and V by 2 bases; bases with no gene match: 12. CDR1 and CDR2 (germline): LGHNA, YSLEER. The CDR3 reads CASSQHIRTGGGSYEQYF. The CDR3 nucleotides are TGCGCCAGCAGCCAACACATAAGGACGGGAGGGGGCTCCTACGAGCAGTACTTC.

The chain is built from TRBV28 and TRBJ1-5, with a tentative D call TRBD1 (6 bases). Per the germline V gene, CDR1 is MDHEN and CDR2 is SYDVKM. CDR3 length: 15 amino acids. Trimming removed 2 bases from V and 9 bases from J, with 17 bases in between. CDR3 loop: CASSLRVRGVMPQHF. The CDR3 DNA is TGTGCCAGCAGTTTACGGGTCAGGGGAGTAATGCCCCAGCATTTT.

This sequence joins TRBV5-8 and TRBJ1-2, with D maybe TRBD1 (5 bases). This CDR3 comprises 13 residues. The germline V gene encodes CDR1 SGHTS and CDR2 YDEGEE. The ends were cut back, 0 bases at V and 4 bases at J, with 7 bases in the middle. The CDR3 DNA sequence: TGTGCCAGCAGCTTGGGGGGGTTCTATGGCTACACCTTC. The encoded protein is CASSLGGFYGYTF.

The CDR3: CASSLRRGTYNEQFF. DNA of the CDR3: TGTGCCAGCAGCTTACGGCGCGGAACCTACAATGAGCAGTTCTTC. The chain carries TRBV13 and TRBJ2-1; D call uncertain. CDR1 and CDR2 from the germline V gene are PRHDT and FYEKMQ (reference sequence). V dropped 2 bases and J dropped 2 bases, with 10 bases sitting between them. The CDR3 is 15 residues long.

The CDR3 protein is CASSQTGSEAFF. The CDR3 DNA sequence: TGTGCCAGCAGTCAGACAGGGTCTGAAGCTTTCTTT. V and J are TRBV6-2 or TRBV6-3 and TRBJ1-1; 7 bases are a match to TRBD1. Germline V gene lookup returns CDR1 MNHEY and CDR2 SVGEGT. V was pared by 5 bases and J by 6 bases, with 3 bases of the junction left unmatched. This CDR3 has 12 amino acids.

The CDR3 DNA sequence: TGTGCCAGCAGCGTATCCCTGGACCTCTACGAGCAGTACTTC. Protein product: CASSVSLDLYEQYF. The chain is built from TRBV9 and TRBJ2-7; D ambiguous. In germline, CDR1 is SGDLS, CDR2 YYNGEE. The length of the CDR3 is 14 residues. V lost 1 base and J 3 bases, leaving 11 bases between the germline ends.

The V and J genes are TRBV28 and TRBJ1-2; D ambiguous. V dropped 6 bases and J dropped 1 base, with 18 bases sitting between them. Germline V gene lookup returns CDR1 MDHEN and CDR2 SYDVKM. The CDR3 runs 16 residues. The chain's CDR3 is CASSPVEGIGNYGYTF. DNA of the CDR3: TGTGCCAGCAGCCCCGTTGAAGGGATTGGTAACTATGGCTACACCTTC.

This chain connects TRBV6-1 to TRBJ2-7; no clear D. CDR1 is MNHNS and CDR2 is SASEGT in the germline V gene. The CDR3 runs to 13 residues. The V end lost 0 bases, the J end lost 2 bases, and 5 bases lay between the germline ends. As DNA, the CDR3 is TGTGCCAGCAGTGAAGCGGCGCCCTACGAGCAGTACTTC. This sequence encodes CASSEAAPYEQYF.

The CDR3 bases are TGTGCCAGCAGCCAACTCTATAGCAATCAGCCCCAGCATTTT. It specifies CASSQLYSNQPQHF. The V and J genes are TRBV3-1 (or the pseudogene TRBV3-2) and TRBJ1-5; D is uncertain. This CDR3 region has 14 residues. V was pared by 2 bases and J by 0 bases, with 5 bases between. Germline CDR1 reads LGHDT; CDR2 reads YNNKEL (reference sequence).

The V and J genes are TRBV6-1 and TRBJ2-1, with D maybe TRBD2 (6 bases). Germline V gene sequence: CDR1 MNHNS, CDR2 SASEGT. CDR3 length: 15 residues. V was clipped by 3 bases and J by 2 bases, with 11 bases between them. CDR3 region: CASSENSGAYNEQFF. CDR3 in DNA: TGTGCCAGCAGTGAGAATAGCGGAGCCTACAATGAGCAGTTCTTC.

The CDR3 loop reads CASSQEPRPSYEQYF. The CDR3 nucleotides are TGCGCCAGCAGCCAAGAACCCCGACCCTCCTACGAGCAGTACTTC. The chain uses TRBV4-3 and TRBJ2-7; D gene ambiguous. The CDR3 totals 15 residues. Trimming took 0 bases from V and 0 from J, leaving 9 bases between them. CDR1 is LGHNA, CDR2 YSLEER, per germline.

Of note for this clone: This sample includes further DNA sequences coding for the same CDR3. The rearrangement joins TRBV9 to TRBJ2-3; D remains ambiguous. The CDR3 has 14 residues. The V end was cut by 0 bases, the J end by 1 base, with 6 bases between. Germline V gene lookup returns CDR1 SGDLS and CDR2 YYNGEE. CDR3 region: CASSVGQGTDTQYF. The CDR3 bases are TGTGCCAGCAGCGTAGGTCAGGGCACAGATACGCAGTATTTT.

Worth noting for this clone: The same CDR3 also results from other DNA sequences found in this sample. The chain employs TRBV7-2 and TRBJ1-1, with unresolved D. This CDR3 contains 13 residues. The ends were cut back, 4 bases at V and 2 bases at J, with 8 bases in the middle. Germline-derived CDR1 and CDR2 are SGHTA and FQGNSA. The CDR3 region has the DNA TGTGCCAGCAGCTCGGGCAGAAACACTGAAGCTTTCTTT. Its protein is CASSSGRNTEAFF.

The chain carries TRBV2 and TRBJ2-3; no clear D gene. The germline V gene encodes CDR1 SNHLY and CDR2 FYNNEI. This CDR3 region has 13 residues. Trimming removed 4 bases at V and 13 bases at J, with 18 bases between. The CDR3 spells CASSALRASEEYF. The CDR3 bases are TGTGCCAGCAGTGCCCTCCGGGCCTCCGAGGAGTATTTT.

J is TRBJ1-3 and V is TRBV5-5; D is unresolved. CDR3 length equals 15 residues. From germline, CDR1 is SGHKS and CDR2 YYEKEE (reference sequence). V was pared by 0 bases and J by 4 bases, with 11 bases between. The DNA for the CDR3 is TGTGCCAGCAGCTTGGGGTGGGGTGGAGGAAACACCATATATTTT. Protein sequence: CASSLGWGGGNTIYF.

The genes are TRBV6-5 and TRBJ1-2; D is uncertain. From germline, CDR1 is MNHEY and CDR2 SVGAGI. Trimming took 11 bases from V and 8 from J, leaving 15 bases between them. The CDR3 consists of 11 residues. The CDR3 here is CASSGVSGYTF. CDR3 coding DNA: TGTGCCTCCTCGGGAGTTAGCGGCTACACCTTC.

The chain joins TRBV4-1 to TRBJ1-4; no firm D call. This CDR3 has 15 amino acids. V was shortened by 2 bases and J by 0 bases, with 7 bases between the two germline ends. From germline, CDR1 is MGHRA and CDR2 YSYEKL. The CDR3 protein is CASSQIGATNEKLFF. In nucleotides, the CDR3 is TGCGCCAGCAGCCAAATTGGAGCAACTAATGAAAAACTGTTTTTT.

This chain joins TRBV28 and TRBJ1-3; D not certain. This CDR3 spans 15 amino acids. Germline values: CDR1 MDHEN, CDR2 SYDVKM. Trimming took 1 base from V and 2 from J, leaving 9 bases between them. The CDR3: CASSLSPSAGNTIYF. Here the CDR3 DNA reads TGTGCCAGCAGTTTATCCCCCTCGGCTGGAAACACCATATATTTT. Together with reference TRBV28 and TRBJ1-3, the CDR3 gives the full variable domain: DVKVTQSSRYLVKRTGEKVFLECVQDMDHENMFWYRQDPGLGLRLIYFSYDVKMKEKGDIPEGYSVSREKKERFSLILESASTNQTSMYLCASSLSPSAGNTIYFGEGSWLTVV.

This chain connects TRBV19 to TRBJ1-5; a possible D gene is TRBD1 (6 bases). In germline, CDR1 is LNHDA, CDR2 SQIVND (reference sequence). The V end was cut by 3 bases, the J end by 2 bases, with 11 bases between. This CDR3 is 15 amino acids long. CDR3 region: CASSIRGWGNQPQHF. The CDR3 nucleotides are TGTGCCAGTAGTATCAGGGGTTGGGGCAATCAGCCCCAGCATTTT.

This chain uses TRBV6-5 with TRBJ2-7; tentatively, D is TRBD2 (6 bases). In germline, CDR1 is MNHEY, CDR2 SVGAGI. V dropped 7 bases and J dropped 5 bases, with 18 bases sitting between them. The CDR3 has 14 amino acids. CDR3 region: CASTPSGVKNEQYF. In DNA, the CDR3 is TGTGCCAGCACCCCCTCGGGGGTAAAAAACGAGCAGTACTTC.

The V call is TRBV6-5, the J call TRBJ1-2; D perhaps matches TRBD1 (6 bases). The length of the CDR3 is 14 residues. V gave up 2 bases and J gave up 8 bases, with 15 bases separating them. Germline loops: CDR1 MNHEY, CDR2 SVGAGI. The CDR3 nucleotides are TGTGCCAGCAGTTACCAGGGGCCAACCCTCGGCTACACCTTC. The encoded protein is CASSYQGPTLGYTF.

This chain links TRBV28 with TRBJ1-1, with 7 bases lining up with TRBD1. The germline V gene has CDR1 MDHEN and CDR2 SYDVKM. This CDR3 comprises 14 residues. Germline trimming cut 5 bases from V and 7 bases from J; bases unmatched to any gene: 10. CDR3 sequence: CASSHFGRDSEAFF. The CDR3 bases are TGTGCCAGCAGTCATTTTGGCCGGGACAGTGAAGCTTTCTTT.

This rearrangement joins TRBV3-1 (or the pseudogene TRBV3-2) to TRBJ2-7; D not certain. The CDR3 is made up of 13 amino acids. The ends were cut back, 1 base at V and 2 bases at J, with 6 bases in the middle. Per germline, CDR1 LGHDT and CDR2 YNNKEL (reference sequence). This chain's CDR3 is CASSQALTYEQYF. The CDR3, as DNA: TGTGCCAGCAGCCAAGCACTTACCTACGAGCAGTACTTC.

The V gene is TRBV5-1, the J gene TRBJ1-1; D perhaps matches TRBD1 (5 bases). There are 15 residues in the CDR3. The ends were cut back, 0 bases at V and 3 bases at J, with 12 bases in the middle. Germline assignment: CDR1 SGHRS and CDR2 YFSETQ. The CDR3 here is CASSLGQGDHTEAFF. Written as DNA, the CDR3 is TGCGCCAGCAGCTTGGGCCAGGGAGATCACACTGAAGCTTTCTTT.

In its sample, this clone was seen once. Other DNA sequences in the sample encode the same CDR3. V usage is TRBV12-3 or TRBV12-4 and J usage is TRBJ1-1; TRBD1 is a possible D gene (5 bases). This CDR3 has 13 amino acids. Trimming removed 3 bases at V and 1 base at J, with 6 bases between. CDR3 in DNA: TGTGCCAGCAGTTTTGGGGGGAACACTGAAGCTTTCTTT. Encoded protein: CASSFGGNTEAFF.